This TCR beta chain emerged from a study of identical twins. TCRdb analysed the 5' RACE reads with MiXCR anew, one entry per CDR3 protein. Here the sample spans over 200,000 distinct CDR3 sequences, over 8% being singletons. The CDR3 is 14 amino acids. In germline, CDR1 is SGHTS, CDR2 YDEGEE. The V gene end was trimmed by 6 bases and the J gene end by 8 bases; junction bases not matched to a gene: 10. V gene TRBV5-8 combines with J gene TRBJ2-3; TRBD1 agrees at 9 bases. The specimen sequenced was memory (CD45RO+) T cells sorted from blood. This receptor was taken from a woman between 18 and 29 years old in good health. Here the CDR3 reads CASNRDRVLGTQYF. CDR3 in DNA: TGTGCCAGCAACCGGGACAGGGTCCTCGGTACGCAGTATTTT.